This entry lists 24 T cell receptor beta chains sequenced from one sample in a study of T cells in Graves' hyperthyroidism and ophthalmopathy. TCR beta CDR3 region amplification was performed from RNA transcripts. TCR CDR3 underwent first-round RT-PCR with the HTBI primer set. TCRdb itself ran the multiplex PCR reads through MiXCR, one entry per CDR3 protein. Of approximately 530,000 distinct CDR3 sequences detected, 15% to 20% appear once; the ten largest clones hold roughly 47%. The specimen was blood. The origin of the receptors is a man aged 35-49 years with Graves' ophthalmopathy.

This clonotype was recorded many times. The rearrangement links TRBV12-3 or TRBV12-4 to TRBJ2-5, with TRBD2 matching 7 bases. The CDR3 is 15 amino acids. J was trimmed by 5 bases and V by 3 bases; bases with no gene match: 9. CDR3 DNA sequence: TGTGCCAGCAGTTTTCTGCCATACGGGGGGGAGACCCAGTACTTC. Translation: CASSFLPYGGETQYF.

This rearrangement joins TRBV19 to TRBJ2-2; perhaps D is TRBD1 or TRBD2 (5 bases each). Germline values: CDR1 LNHDA, CDR2 SQIVND (reference sequence). The ends were cut back, 7 bases at V and 3 bases at J, with 15 bases in the middle. CDR3 length equals 15 residues. DNA of the CDR3: TGTGCCAGTAAGACGGGACGGATCGACACCGGGGAGCTGTTTTTT. Translating gives CASKTGRIDTGELFF.

CDR3 in DNA: TGTGCCAGCAGCGTCAGCGACGGGGAAGGGACTGAAGCTTTCTTT. As protein: CASSVSDGEGTEAFF. The genes are TRBV9 and TRBJ1-1; D gene ambiguous. The germline CDR1 and CDR2 sequences are SGDLS and YYNGEE. V shed 2 bases and J shed 5 bases, with 16 bases lying between them. The length of the CDR3 is 15 residues. Looking up the rest from reference TRBV9 and TRBJ1-1 gives the full variable domain: DSGVTQTPKHLITATGQRVTLRCSPRSGDLSVYWYQQSLDQGLQFLIQYYNGEERAKGNILERFSAQQFPDLHSELNLSSLELGDSALYFCASSVSDGEGTEAFFGQGTRLTVV.

This clonotype was found a few times. CDR3 amino acids: CASSLSQISGANVLTF. The CDR3 DNA sequence: TGTGCCAGCAGTTTAAGTCAGATCTCTGGGGCCAACGTCCTGACTTTC. The chain recombines TRBV28 with TRBJ2-6; D not resolved. The length of the CDR3 is 16 residues. Germline V gives CDR1 MDHEN, CDR2 SYDVKM. Trimming removed 2 bases at V and 0 bases at J, with 8 bases between.

This clonotype has a handful of counts. The chain couples TRBV20-1 to TRBJ2-5; D might be TRBD1 or TRBD2, each matching 6 bases. Trimming took off 3 bases at V and 4 bases at J, with 12 bases between the two ends. The CDR3 is made up of 13 amino acids. Germline V gene sequence: CDR1 DFQATT, CDR2 SNEGSKA (reference sequence). CDR3 sequence reads: CSASGGRGETQYF. The CDR3 DNA sequence: TGCAGTGCTAGTGGGGGGCGAGGAGAGACCCAGTACTTC.

Worth noting for this clonotype: One junction end disagrees with the germline gene, perhaps due to a read error. The V and J genes are TRBV18 and TRBJ2-1, with TRBD2 matching over 9 bases. The CDR3 has 14 residues. In germline, CDR1 is KGHSH, CDR2 LQKENI. CDR3 sequence: CAGSPSRTSDEQFF. CDR3 DNA sequence: TGTGCCGGCTCACCGTCCCGGACTAGCGATGAGCAGTTCTTC.

Of note for this clonotype: Given a much more abundant clone one base away, this may be a read error. The V call is TRBV5-1, the J call TRBJ2-3; a weak D match, TRBD2 (6 bases). The CDR3 loop spans 14 amino acids. The germline V gene has CDR1 SGHRS and CDR2 YFSETQ. The V gene lost 0 bases and the J gene lost 10 bases, with 15 bases spanning the gap. The CDR3 loop reads CASSLAGVLDAQYF. For the CDR3, the DNA is TGCGCCAGCAGCTTGGCGGGGGTGTTGGACGCGCAGTATTTT.

The rearrangement uses TRBV2 and TRBJ2-5, with D possibly being TRBD2 (5 bases). Trimming stripped 5 bases from V and 5 bases from J, with 18 bases between. The CDR3 sequence is 15 residues long. Germline V gene sequence: CDR1 SNHLY, CDR2 FYNNEI. CDR3 amino acids: CASSPGWQREETQYF. The DNA of the CDR3 is TGTGCCAGCAGTCCCGGATGGCAAAGGGAGGAGACCCAGTACTTC.

The CDR3 DNA is TGTGCCAGCAGTTATTTGGCCGACTGGCCAAGCTCCTACAATGAGCAGTTCTTC. This codes for CASSYLADWPSSYNEQFF. The V call is TRBV6-2 or TRBV6-3, the J call TRBJ2-1; no reliable D call. Trimming removed 3 bases from V and 0 bases from J, with 18 bases in between. This CDR3 spans 18 amino acids. Germline-derived CDR1 and CDR2 are MNHEY and SVGEGT.

The V call is TRBV6-2 or TRBV6-3, the J call TRBJ2-7; no firm D call. V was trimmed by 0 bases and J by 2 bases, leaving 14 bases between them. Germline loops: CDR1 MNHEY, CDR2 SVGEGT. The CDR3 is 16 residues long. CDR3 in DNA: TGTGCCAGCAGTTACTCCTATAATAGGCCAGCCTACGAGCAGTACTTC. Translation: CASSYSYNRPAYEQYF.

This clonotype occurred a few times. V is TRBV7-9 and J is TRBJ2-1; 10 bases map to TRBD1. Trimming took 8 bases from V and 5 from J; bases not matched to a gene: 18. Per germline, CDR1 SEHNR and CDR2 FQNEAQ (reference sequence). This CDR3 region has 18 residues. CDR3 sequence (DNA): TGTGCCAGCGGATACCCCCCTACCGGGACAGGGGTTAACAATGAGCAGTTCTTC. As protein: CASGYPPTGTGVNNEQFF.

This chain links TRBV7-9 with TRBJ1-2; D uncertain. This CDR3 has 15 residues. Germline V lookup: CDR1 SEHNR, CDR2 FQNEAQ (reference sequence). Trimming pared 0 bases from V and 7 bases from J, leaving 15 bases between. The CDR3 nucleotides read TGTGCCAGCAGCTTAGCGCGCAGTGGGTCGGCTGGCTACACCTTC. Translating it yields CASSLARSGSAGYTF.

The chain links TRBV7-3 to TRBJ2-3, with D tentatively TRBD1 or TRBD2 (5 bases each). Germline CDR1 reads SGHTA; CDR2 reads FQGTGA. Trimming took 5 bases from V and 2 from J, leaving 11 bases between them. This CDR3 comprises 14 residues. The CDR3 region is CASSRDGHTDTQYF. The CDR3 nucleotides are TGTGCCAGCAGCCGGGACGGGCACACAGATACGCAGTATTTT. Based on the CDR3 plus reference TRBV7-3 and TRBJ2-3, the full variable domain is GAGVSQTPSNKVTEKGKYVELRCDPISGHTALYWYRQSLGQGPEFLIYFQGTGAADDSGLPNDRFFAVRPEGSVSTLKIQRTERGDSAVYLCASSRDGHTDTQYFGPGTRLTVL.

This sequence joins TRBV9 and TRBJ2-1, with 11 positions matching TRBD2. The junction had 13 bases not matched to a gene; V was cut back by 4 bases and J by 7 bases. The CDR3 loop spans 17 amino acids. The germline V gene has CDR1 SGDLS and CDR2 YYNGEE. This CDR3 reads CASSPRFLAGGWNEQFF. The CDR3 bases are TGTGCCAGCAGCCCACGATTTCTAGCGGGAGGATGGAATGAGCAGTTCTTC.

The chain recombines TRBV4-1 with TRBJ1-2; tentatively, D is TRBD1 (5 bases). Germline V CDR1 and CDR2: MGHRA, YSYEKL. The germline V and J ends were trimmed by 1 base and 8 bases, with 17 bases remaining between them. The CDR3 is 15 residues long. This CDR3 reads CASSQGGATWEGYTF. The CDR3 DNA reads TGCGCCAGCAGCCAAGGAGGGGCGACTTGGGAGGGCTACACCTTC.

Only a few counts were recorded for this clonotype. V is TRBV6-1 and J is TRBJ2-7; perhaps TRBD1 as D (6 bases). The germline CDR1 and CDR2 sequences are MNHNS and SASEGT. The CDR3 is made up of 13 amino acids. The germline V and J ends were trimmed by 6 bases and 6 bases, with 15 bases remaining between them. CDR3 residues: CASRGNRALEQYF. The DNA of the CDR3 is TGTGCCAGCAGAGGTAACAGGGCCCTCGAGCAGTACTTC.

This clonotype has just a few counts. The V and J genes are TRBV6-1 and TRBJ1-2, with D tentatively TRBD1 (6 bases). The germline CDR1 and CDR2 sequences are MNHNS and SASEGT. CDR3 length equals 13 residues. Trimming took off 2 bases at V and 8 bases at J, with 12 bases between the two ends. The CDR3 region is CASSELQGPGYTF. The CDR3 bases are TGTGCCAGCAGTGAATTACAGGGTCCGGGCTACACCTTC.

Many counts were recorded for this clonotype. The rearrangement joins TRBV7-9 to TRBJ1-1; 10 bases map to TRBD1. Germline V gives CDR1 SEHNR, CDR2 FQNEAQ (reference sequence). This CDR3 is 19 amino acids long. J was trimmed by 6 bases and V by 5 bases; bases with no gene match: 21. The CDR3 reads CASSLRPSTGGLRWAEAFF. DNA of the CDR3: TGTGCCAGCAGCCTGAGGCCCTCGACAGGGGGCCTCCGGTGGGCTGAAGCTTTCTTT.

The J gene is TRBJ2-7, the V gene TRBV29-1; the match to TRBD2 covers 8 bases. V lost 0 bases, J lost 1 base, and 5 bases stayed unmatched. The CDR3 consists of 15 residues. Germline V CDR1 and CDR2: SQVTM, ANQGSEA. The CDR3 DNA is TGCAGCGTTGAAGACCCAGCTAGCGGGTCCTACGAGCAGTACTTC. Translated, it gives CSVEDPASGSYEQYF.

About this clonotype itself: A much larger clone differs from this one at a single base, so this may be a read error. The chain has TRBV5-1 and TRBJ2-1; 13 bases align to TRBD2. Germline CDR1 reads SGHRS; CDR2 reads YFSETQ. The CDR3 spans 16 residues. Here the CDR3 reads CANSSTWTSGRDEQFF. The CDR3 DNA reads TGCGCCAACAGCTCGACCTGGACTAGCGGGAGAGATGAGCAGTTCTTC.

As regards this clonotype: Being one base from a much bigger clone, this may be a read error. The chain links TRBV27 to TRBJ1-1, with a possible D match to TRBD1 (5 bases). Germline loops: CDR1 MNHEY, CDR2 SMNVEV (reference sequence). There are 15 residues in the CDR3. This chain's CDR3 is CVSSNHAGTFAEAFF. For the CDR3, the DNA is TGTGTCAGCAGTAACCACGCGGGGACTTTCGCTGAAGCTTTCTTT.

At least ten counts were recorded for this clonotype. The chain couples TRBV13 to TRBJ2-7, with D possibly matching TRBD2 (6 bases). Germline V lookup: CDR1 PRHDT, CDR2 FYEKMQ (reference sequence). V shed 0 bases and J shed 6 bases, with 12 bases lying between them. There are 14 residues in the CDR3. In DNA form, the CDR3 reads TGTGCCAGCAGCTTAGGCTGGAGGGTTGGCGAGCAGTACTTC. Encoded protein: CASSLGWRVGEQYF.

Ten or more counts support this clonotype. The V and J genes are TRBV28 and TRBJ2-7, with 11 nucleotides matching TRBD2. Germline CDR1 and CDR2: MDHEN and SYDVKM. V trimming: 5 bases; J trimming: 7 bases; junction bases outside the gene matches: 4. This CDR3 contains 13 residues. Here the CDR3 DNA reads TGTGCCAGCAGTCCACGACTAGCGGGGGAGCAGTACTTC. It specifies CASSPRLAGEQYF.

The CDR3 coding sequence is TGTGCCTGGAGTGCGAAAGGGGCGAGCGGGGAGCTGTTTTTT. Its translation is CAWSAKGASGELFF. V usage is TRBV30 and J usage is TRBJ2-2; D may be TRBD1 (5 bases). CDR1 and CDR2 (germline): GTSNPN, SVGIG (reference sequence). V was shortened by 1 base and J by 7 bases, with 13 bases between the two germline ends. The CDR3 consists of 14 residues.